These 18 T cell receptor beta chains originate from one sample sequenced in a study of CD8+CD57+ T cells in acquired aplastic anemia. The sequenced patients had an expansion of CD8+CD57+ cells seen by flow cytometry. CDR3 and TCR beta VDJ profiling relied on a genomic DNA template. One entry per CDR3 protein, called by TCRdb with MiXCR from the reads. Seen here are hundreds of thousands of distinct CDR3 sequences, over 40% observed once, and the top ten hold just under 20%. Sequenced: sorted CD4+, CD8+, or CD8+CD57+ T cells (not recorded which) from PBMCs. These receptors all stem from a human donor with aplastic anemia.

Comment on this clonotype: An end of the junction differs from the germline gene, which may be a read error. The rearrangement uses TRBV7-8 and TRBJ2-5; TRBD2 agrees at 7 bases. This CDR3 contains 16 residues. The germline gives CDR1 SGHVS, CDR2 FQNEAQ. The CDR3 sequence is CASSLLGGGYQETQYF. The CDR3 nucleotides are TGCGCCAGCAGCCTACTGGGGGGGGGGTACCAAGAGACCCAGTACTTC.

Only a few counts were recorded for this clonotype. A much larger clonotype is one base distant, so this may be a read error. The genes are TRBV5-1 and TRBJ2-7, with D perhaps matching TRBD1 or TRBD2 (6 bases each). There are 13 residues in the CDR3. In germline, CDR1 is SGHRS, CDR2 YFSETQ. The V end was cut by 7 bases, the J end by 6 bases, with 17 bases between. CDR3 nucleotides: TGCGCCAGCTCGGAGAGGGGGGATCCCGAGCAGTACTTC. It is translated as CASSERGDPEQYF.

The genes are TRBV29-1 and TRBJ2-1; TRBD2 matches 12 bases. CDR3 size: 14 residues. V lost 6 bases and J lost 5; bases outside the gene matches: 5. Germline CDR1 SQVTM, CDR2 ANQGSEA. CDR3 in DNA: TGCAGCGTGGGTCTAGCGGGAGGGGACAATGAGCAGTTCTTC. Residues: CSVGLAGGDNEQFF.

This clonotype was seen many times. The rearrangement uses TRBV12-3 or TRBV12-4 and TRBJ1-2; TRBD1 agrees at 11 bases. V trimming: 6 bases; J trimming: 2 bases; junction bases outside the gene matches: 5. The CDR3 covers 15 residues. The CDR3 sequence: CASRPGTGGNYGYTF. CDR3 DNA: TGTGCCAGCAGGCCCGGGACAGGGGGAAACTATGGCTACACCTTC.

On this clonotype: One junction end does not reproduce the germline sequence, and a read error may be involved. The chain is built from TRBV5-1 and TRBJ1-2, with D perhaps matching TRBD1 (6 bases). The germline V gene has CDR1 SGHRS and CDR2 YFSETQ. The CDR3 runs to 16 residues. The CDR3 spells CASSTDVDSRIYGYTF. The CDR3 DNA sequence: TGTGCCAGCAGCACCGACGTGGACAGCCGGATCTATGGCTACACCTTC.

The rearrangement joins TRBV11-2 to TRBJ1-6, with a weak D call TRBD1 (5 bases). CDR1 is SGHAT and CDR2 is FQNNGV in the germline V gene. The V gene lost 1 base and the J gene lost 8 bases, with 21 bases spanning the gap. CDR3 length: 18 residues. The CDR3 reads CASSLGEGAALRDSPLHF. DNA of the CDR3: TGTGCCAGCAGCTTAGGTGAAGGGGCGGCTCTTAGGGATTCACCCCTCCACTTT. The full variable domain, in which reference TRBV11-2 and TRBJ1-6 provide the parts outside the CDR3, is EAGVAQSPRYKIIEKRQSVAFWCNPISGHATLYWYQQILGQGPKLLIQFQNNGVVDDSQLPKDRFSAERLKGVDSTLKIQPAKLEDSAVYLCASSLGEGAALRDSPLHFGNGTRLTVT.

Many counts were recorded for this clonotype. The V call is TRBV9, the J call TRBJ1-6, with a possible D match to TRBD1 (5 bases). Per germline, CDR1 SGDLS and CDR2 YYNGEE. The V end was cut by 0 bases, the J end by 7 bases, with 14 bases between. CDR3 length: 16 residues. CDR3 bases: TGTGCCAGCAGCGTAGCAGACAGCCCAGGGAATTCACCCCTCCACTTT. It specifies CASSVADSPGNSPLHF.

J is TRBJ2-7 and V is TRBV2; D may be TRBD1 or TRBD2 (5 bases each). Germline lookup yields CDR1 SNHLY and CDR2 FYNNEI. V gave up 4 bases and J gave up 9 bases, with 28 bases separating them. This CDR3 comprises 17 residues. This CDR3 reads CASSVPFGDGELRGQYF. CDR3 nucleotides: TGTGCCAGCAGTGTTCCTTTCGGGGACGGCGAGTTACGAGGGCAGTACTTC.

This clonotype has a count of ten or more. This chain's CDR3 is CASSGWTSGTYNEQFF. CDR3 DNA sequence: TGTGCCAGCAGTGGGTGGACTAGCGGCACCTACAATGAGCAGTTCTTC. The J gene is TRBJ2-1, the V gene TRBV2; 10 bases align to TRBD2. The CDR3 runs 16 residues. In germline, CDR1 is SNHLY, CDR2 FYNNEI. With V trimmed by 4 bases and J by 2 bases, 5 bases remained unmatched.

Notes on this clonotype: Sequence at one end of the junction differs from germline and may be a read error. The V gene is TRBV5-1, the J gene TRBJ1-2; D is undetermined. CDR1 SGHRS and CDR2 YFSETQ come from the germline V gene. The CDR3 runs to 13 residues. The CDR3 coding sequence is TGTGCCAGCAGCTTACCGCAGAACTATGGCTACACCTTC. This codes for CASSLPQNYGYTF.

This sequence joins TRBV18 and TRBJ1-1; D possibly corresponds to TRBD1 (6 bases). V lost 3 bases to trimming and J lost 6 bases, with 14 bases between them. The germline gives CDR1 KGHSH, CDR2 LQKENI. The CDR3 is made up of 14 amino acids. This CDR3 reads CASSPGGLGAEAFF. The CDR3, as DNA: TGTGCCAGCTCACCCGGGGGGCTAGGGGCTGAAGCTTTCTTT.

This chain joins TRBV15 and TRBJ1-4; TRBD1 aligns across 11 bases. V lost 3 bases to trimming and J lost 8 bases; unmatched junction nucleotides: 5. The CDR3 spans 15 residues. CDR1 is LNHNV, CDR2 YYDKDF, per germline (reference sequence). The CDR3 here is CATSSLGQGGEKLFF. CDR3 DNA: TGTGCCACCAGCAGCTTGGGACAGGGGGGAGAAAAACTGTTTTTT.

There are a few counts of this clonotype. V is TRBV12-3 or TRBV12-4 and J is TRBJ2-1; TRBD2 aligns across 10 bases. The CDR3 runs to 14 residues. V shed 8 bases and J 9 bases; nucleotides not matched to a gene: 10. CDR3 amino acids: CASGRPGTSAEQFF. The CDR3, as DNA: TGTGCCAGCGGCCGACCCGGGACTAGCGCTGAGCAGTTCTTC.

Only a few counts were recorded for this clonotype. The gene calls are TRBV18 and TRBJ2-1; 11 nucleotides align to TRBD2. With V trimmed by 3 bases and J by 6 bases, 4 bases remained unmatched. Germline CDR1 is KGHSH and CDR2 is LQKENI. The length of the CDR3 is 15 residues. The CDR3 region is CASSPTSGAVNEQFF. For the CDR3, the DNA is TGTGCCAGCTCACCGACTAGCGGGGCGGTCAATGAGCAGTTCTTC.

This clonotype was picked up a small number of times. A much larger clone sits a single nucleotide away, making a read error possible. V and J are TRBV28 and TRBJ2-3, with TRBD2 matching 11 bases. Germline CDR1 reads MDHEN; CDR2 reads SYDVKM. The CDR3 extends over 14 amino acids. CDR3 region: CACSRSGRGDTQYF. CDR3 coding DNA: TGTGCCTGCAGTCGTAGCGGGAGGGGAGATACGCAGTATTTT.

This clonotype appeared many times. The chain combines TRBV9 with TRBJ1-1; no clear D. V lost 0 bases to trimming and J lost 5 bases, with 14 bases between them. The CDR3 consists of 15 residues. Germline V gene lookup returns CDR1 SGDLS and CDR2 YYNGEE. The CDR3: CASSVDPDPRTEAFF. CDR3 DNA: TGTGCCAGCAGCGTAGATCCAGACCCGAGAACTGAAGCTTTCTTT.

This clonotype was found many times. The genes are TRBV5-1 and TRBJ2-2; the match to TRBD1 covers 11 bases. Germline values: CDR1 SGHRS, CDR2 YFSETQ. The CDR3 is 15 residues long. V shed 4 bases and J 7 bases; nucleotides not matched to a gene: 6. CDR3 residues: CASSPRTGGYGELFF. In DNA, the CDR3 is TGCGCCAGCAGCCCGCGGACAGGGGGCTACGGGGAGCTGTTTTTT.

Ten or more counts support this clonotype. The chain has TRBV29-1 and TRBJ1-1; 7 bases are a match to TRBD1. Per germline, CDR1 SQVTM and CDR2 ANQGSEA. J was trimmed by 3 bases and V by 4 bases; bases with no gene match: 5. The CDR3 totals 13 residues. CDR3 loop: CSVATGRDTEAFF. The CDR3 region has the DNA TGCAGCGTTGCGACAGGGAGGGACACTGAAGCTTTCTTT.